The sequence of this T cell receptor (beta chain) was determined in a study of cytomegalovirus exposure and HLA in healthy donors. The study's findings and limits: A later analysis found common viral pathogens apparently linked to several of the most significant clusters. A missense variant in DCLRE1C was later tied to TCR beta V- and J-gene trimming. Sequencing artifact likely explains a cluster of highly shared sequence variants.

The PCR ran on 60 Vbeta and 13 Jbeta primers. Sequencing used immunoSEQ multiplex PCR; TCRdb keeps in-frame clones, though not all of them. The data hold 100,000 to 150,000 clones, with 60% to 75% observed a single time. In the case of this clone: Its antigen remains unidentified.

Among the donors, all were healthy bone marrow donors. In germline, CDR1 is SNHLY, CDR2 FYNNEI. The CDR3 is made up of 14 amino acids. Trimming removed 5 bases at V and 3 bases at J, with 14 bases between. This chain connects TRBV2 to TRBJ2-7; D is possibly TRBD1 (6 bases). What was sequenced was PBMCs. This TCR was recovered from a woman aged 45-65 years in good health and CMV-seropositive. CDR3 amino acids: CASSRGHPHYEQYF. In DNA form, the CDR3 reads TGTGCCAGCAGTAGGGGACACCCCCACTACGAGCAGTACTTC.